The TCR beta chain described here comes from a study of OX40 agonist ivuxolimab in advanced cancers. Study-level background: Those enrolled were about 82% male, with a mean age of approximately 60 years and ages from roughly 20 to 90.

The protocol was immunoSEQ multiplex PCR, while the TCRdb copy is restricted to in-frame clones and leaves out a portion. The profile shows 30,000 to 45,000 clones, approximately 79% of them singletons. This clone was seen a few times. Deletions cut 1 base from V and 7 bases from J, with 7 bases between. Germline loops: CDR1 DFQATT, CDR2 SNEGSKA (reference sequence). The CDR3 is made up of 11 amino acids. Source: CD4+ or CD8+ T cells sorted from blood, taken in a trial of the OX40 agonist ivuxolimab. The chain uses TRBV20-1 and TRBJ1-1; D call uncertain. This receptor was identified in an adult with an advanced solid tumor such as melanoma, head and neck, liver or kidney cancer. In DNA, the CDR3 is TGCAGTGCTAGAGTTGGCAGTGAAGCTTTCTTT. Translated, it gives CSARVGSEAFF.